Following are 26 T cell receptor beta chains from one sample sequenced in a study of cytomegalovirus exposure and HLA in healthy donors. The method was immunoSEQ multiplex PCR; TCRdb's version includes in-frame clones alone and lacks a portion of them. The table has around 150,000 clones, 80% to 90% seen once. Material: PBMCs. Source of these receptors: a woman aged 30 to 39 in good health and CMV-seronegative.

The chain joins TRBV2 to TRBJ2-1; D is ambiguous. This CDR3 has 13 residues. Germline CDR1 is SNHLY and CDR2 is FYNNEI. V gave up 3 bases and J gave up 2 bases, with 5 bases separating them. CDR3 region: CASSEVAYNEQFF. As DNA, the CDR3 is TGTGCCAGCAGTGAGGTGGCCTACAATGAGCAGTTCTTC.

This clone was recorded once. The chain joins TRBV29-1 to TRBJ1-2, with TRBD1 as a possible D gene (5 bases). Per germline, CDR1 SQVTM and CDR2 ANQGSEA. The V and J ends lost 2 bases and 2 bases respectively, with 9 bases between them. This CDR3 spans 13 amino acids. The CDR3 coding sequence is TGCAGCGTTGAAAGGGGTCGAAACTATGGCTACACCTTC. The encoded protein is CSVERGRNYGYTF.

V and J are TRBV5-8 and TRBJ2-2; the match to TRBD1 covers 8 bases. CDR1 and CDR2 (germline): SGHTS, YDEGEE. The CDR3 extends over 15 amino acids. The ends lost 3 bases at V and 5 bases at J; junction bases unmatched: 6. CDR3 protein: CASSYRQGRTGELFF. In DNA form, the CDR3 reads TGTGCCAGCAGCTACCGACAGGGGCGGACCGGGGAGCTGTTTTTT.

The V gene is TRBV28, the J gene TRBJ1-2, with D unclear. V was clipped by 5 bases and J by 6 bases, with 13 bases between them. Germline V lookup: CDR1 MDHEN, CDR2 SYDVKM. This CDR3 region has 13 residues. Written as DNA, the CDR3 is TGTGCCAGCAGTCCCCCACTCATCCATGGCTACACCTTC. The encoded protein is CASSPPLIHGYTF.

The chain uses TRBV11-1 and TRBJ1-2; D gene uncertain. Germline V lookup: CDR1 SGHAT, CDR2 FQDESV (reference sequence). V lost 5 bases and J lost 6, with 13 bases in between. This CDR3 region has 13 residues. CDR3 sequence reads: CASSNNRGHGYTF. The CDR3 coding sequence is TGTGCCAGCAGCAATAATAGAGGCCATGGCTACACCTTC.

This sequence joins TRBV5-4 and TRBJ2-7; the match to TRBD1 covers 7 bases. Losses at the gene ends were 3 bases for V and 5 bases for J; bases not matched to a gene: 8. Germline CDR1 is SGHNT and CDR2 is YYREEE (reference sequence). The CDR3 totals 14 residues. The CDR3 DNA is TGTGCCAGCAGCTGGATGGACAGGTTCGACGAGCAGTACTTC. It codes for CASSWMDRFDEQYF.

The V and J genes are TRBV5-4 and TRBJ2-1, with a tentative D call TRBD2 (6 bases). The V gene's germline CDR1 is SGHNT and CDR2 YYREEE (reference sequence). Trimming took 0 bases from V and 6 from J, leaving 10 bases between them. This CDR3 is 14 amino acids long. Written as DNA, the CDR3 is TGTGCCAGCAGCTTGGTTGGAGGGCGCAATGAGCAGTTCTTC. Translated: CASSLVGGRNEQFF.

This clone was counted only a few times. The chain couples TRBV9 to TRBJ2-5, with TRBD2 matching over 9 bases. CDR3 length: 16 amino acids. After removal of 4 bases from V and 5 bases from J, the junction contained 12 bases not matched to a gene. Looked up from germline, CDR1 is SGDLS and CDR2 is YYNGEE. CDR3 sequence: CASSLRRGGPVETQYF. The CDR3, as DNA: TGTGCCAGCAGCCTCAGGCGGGGGGGCCCCGTGGAGACCCAGTACTTC.

The genes are TRBV7-6 and TRBJ2-3; D gene uncertain. Germline V gene sequence: CDR1 SGHVS, CDR2 FNYEAQ. The CDR3 has 15 amino acids. The V end was cut by 0 bases, the J end by 4 bases, with 11 bases between. The chain's CDR3 is CASSLAVSGADTQYF. CDR3 bases: TGTGCCAGCAGCTTAGCGGTCAGTGGCGCAGATACGCAGTATTTT.

This chain joins TRBV7-9 and TRBJ2-4, with D possibly TRBD2 on 5 matching bases. The CDR3 spans 15 residues. Trimming removed 6 bases at V and 0 bases at J, with 12 bases between. Germline V gives CDR1 SEHNR, CDR2 FQNEAQ (reference sequence). The CDR3, as DNA: TGTGCCAGCAGACCCGACGGACTAGCCAAAAACATTCAGTACTTC. It yields the protein CASRPDGLAKNIQYF.

The V and J genes are TRBV12-2 and TRBJ1-6; no DNA check was done on the table's D call, TRBD1. TRBV12-2 is deemed a pseudogene. The length of the CDR3 is 14 residues. The CDR3 DNA reads TGTGCAAGTCGCTTATTACAGGGGGATTCACCCCTCCACTTT. Protein product: CASRLLQGDSPLHF.

The V and J genes are TRBV27 and TRBJ1-5; no clear D. The CDR3 contains 14 residues. Trimming shortened V by 4 bases and J by 3 bases, and 10 bases separated the two germline ends. CDR1 is MNHEY, CDR2 SMNVEV, per germline (reference sequence). DNA for the CDR3: TGTGCCAGCAGTTACGGGGAAATCAATCAGCCCCAGCATTTT. Amino acid sequence: CASSYGEINQPQHF.

The chain uses TRBV4-3 and TRBJ2-3, with no clear D. Germline CDR1 and CDR2: LGHNA and YSLEER. The CDR3 sequence is 15 residues long. Trimming removed 0 bases from V and 4 bases from J, with 11 bases in between. Here the CDR3 reads CASSQDGSWADTQYF. DNA of the CDR3: TGCGCCAGCAGCCAAGATGGATCGTGGGCAGATACGCAGTATTTT.

The V gene is TRBV7-9, the J gene TRBJ1-4, with 7 bases matching TRBD1. Per the germline V gene, CDR1 is SEHNR and CDR2 is FQNEAQ (reference sequence). J gave up 4 bases and V 5 bases, and 4 bases lay outside the gene matches. This CDR3 contains 14 residues. Here the CDR3 DNA reads TGTGCCAGCAGCCCAGCAGGGGGTAATGAAAAACTGTTTTTT. Its protein product is CASSPAGGNEKLFF.

The J gene is TRBJ2-1, the V gene TRBV7-9; the D call may be TRBD1 or TRBD2 (6 bases each). V lost 5 bases and J 8 bases, leaving 13 bases between the germline ends. Germline CDR1 and CDR2: SEHNR and FQNEAQ (reference sequence). The CDR3 loop spans 13 amino acids. The CDR3 region has the DNA TGTGCCAGCAGCCCCATCGGGGGCTATGAGCAGTTCTTC. Protein: CASSPIGGYEQFF.

This sequence joins TRBV4-1 and TRBJ2-3; perhaps D is TRBD1 or TRBD2 (5 bases each). Trimming pared 1 base from V and 3 bases from J, leaving 8 bases between. This CDR3 has 14 amino acids. Germline loops: CDR1 MGHRA, CDR2 YSYEKL. This CDR3 is CASSQGDQTDTQYF. The CDR3 region has the DNA TGCGCCAGCAGCCAAGGGGACCAAACAGATACGCAGTATTTT.

The gene calls are TRBV19 and TRBJ1-2; D is undetermined. The V gene lost 5 bases and the J gene lost 0 bases, with 10 bases spanning the gap. Germline CDR1 and CDR2: LNHDA and SQIVND (reference sequence). This CDR3 has 14 residues. The CDR3 sequence is CASSPFLANYGYTF. The DNA of the CDR3 is TGTGCCAGTAGTCCCTTCTTGGCTAACTATGGCTACACCTTC.

A single count supports this clone. The chain joins TRBV19 to TRBJ2-5; 14 positions match TRBD2. CDR3 length: 15 amino acids. The V segment lost 4 bases and the J segment 4 bases; nucleotides outside the gene matches: 2. Germline CDR1 LNHDA, CDR2 SQIVND (reference sequence). CDR3 protein: CASSRLAGGPETQYF. CDR3 coding DNA: TGTGCCAGTAGTAGACTAGCGGGGGGGCCAGAGACCCAGTACTTC. Full variable domain (outside the CDR3, taken from reference TRBV19 and TRBJ2-5): DGGITQSPKYLFRKEGQNVTLSCEQNLNHDAMYWYRQDPGQGLRLIYYSQIVNDFQKGDIAEGYSVSREKKESFPLTVTSAQKNPTAFYLCASSRLAGGPETQYFGPGTRLLVL.

The genes are TRBV30 and TRBJ1-1, with D tentatively TRBD1 (6 bases). The CDR3 length is 12 residues. Between the trimmed V and J ends, which lost 1 base and 6 bases, there was a span of 9 bases. Germline V gene lookup returns CDR1 GTSNPN and CDR2 SVGIG (reference sequence). This CDR3 is CAWSAGGPEAFF. The DNA of the CDR3 is TGTGCCTGGAGTGCGGGGGGGCCTGAAGCTTTCTTT.

This clone was seen just once. The chain carries TRBV6-1 and TRBJ1-5; 9 bases are a match to TRBD1. The junction had 12 bases not matched to a gene; V was cut back by 11 bases and J by 10 bases. The CDR3 runs to 13 residues. Germline CDR1 is MNHNS and CDR2 is SASEGT. CDR3 sequence reads: CAVWGQGLNPQHF. In nucleotides, the CDR3 is TGTGCCGTGTGGGGACAGGGCCTAAATCCCCAGCATTTT.

The gene calls are TRBV30 and TRBJ1-1; D is unresolved. This CDR3 is 13 amino acids long. V lost 0 bases and J lost 5, with 10 bases in between. CDR1 is GTSNPN and CDR2 is SVGIG in the germline V gene (reference sequence). The CDR3 is CAWSVHGRTEAFF. The DNA of the CDR3 is TGTGCCTGGAGTGTACACGGGCGTACTGAAGCTTTCTTT.

V usage is TRBV6-5 and J usage is TRBJ2-1; TRBD2 aligns across 13 bases. The junction had 4 bases not matched to a gene; V was cut back by 5 bases and J by 6 bases. CDR3 length: 15 amino acids. In germline, CDR1 is MNHEY, CDR2 SVGAGI. As DNA, the CDR3 is TGTGCCAGCAGTGCACTAGCGGGGGGGCCCAATGAGCAGTTCTTC. Its protein is CASSALAGGPNEQFF.

This clone was detected once. The rearrangement joins TRBV5-4 to TRBJ2-6, with D uncertain. Germline CDR1 and CDR2: SGHNT and YYREEE (reference sequence). V was cut by 3 bases and J by 0 bases, with 7 bases left in between. The CDR3 is 15 residues long. Here the CDR3 DNA reads TGTGCCAGCAGCTCCACAAGCTCTGGGGCCAACGTCCTGACTTTC. Translating gives CASSSTSSGANVLTF. Based on the CDR3 plus reference TRBV5-4 and TRBJ2-6, the full variable domain is ETGVTQSPTHLIKTRGQQVTLRCSSQSGHNTVSWYQQALGQGPQFIFQYYREEENGRGNFPPRFSGLQFPNYSSELNVNALELDDSALYLCASSSTSSGANVLTFGAGSRLTVL.

The rearrangement uses TRBV7-9 and TRBJ2-7; D call uncertain. Germline values: CDR1 SEHNR, CDR2 FQNEAQ (reference sequence). CDR3 length: 11 residues. The ends were cut back, 5 bases at V and 3 bases at J, with 5 bases in the middle. CDR3 sequence: CASSTHYEQYF. The CDR3, as DNA: TGTGCCAGCAGCACGCACTACGAGCAGTACTTC.

The V call is TRBV4-2, the J call TRBJ1-4; D remains unclear. In germline, CDR1 is LGHNA, CDR2 YNFKEQ. V lost 0 bases and J 8 bases, leaving 7 bases between the germline ends. This CDR3 is 13 amino acids long. The CDR3, as DNA: TGTGCCAGCAGCCAAGATATAAGGGAAAAACTGTTTTTT. Encoded protein: CASSQDIREKLFF.

This chain uses TRBV7-3 with TRBJ2-1, with a tentative D call TRBD1 (5 bases). The V gene's germline CDR1 is SGHTA and CDR2 FQGTGA. V lost 2 bases and J 6 bases, leaving 14 bases between the germline ends. There are 15 residues in the CDR3. CDR3 residues: CASSLGRETSNEQFF. The CDR3 bases are TGTGCCAGCAGCTTAGGCAGGGAAACCTCCAATGAGCAGTTCTTC. Supplemented by reference TRBV7-3 and TRBJ2-1, the full variable domain reads GAGVSQTPSNKVTEKGKYVELRCDPISGHTALYWYRQSLGQGPEFLIYFQGTGAADDSGLPNDRFFAVRPEGSVSTLKIQRTERGDSAVYLCASSLGRETSNEQFFGPGTRLTVL.